The rows below give T cell receptor beta chains drawn from one sample of a study of T cells in Graves' hyperthyroidism and ophthalmopathy. TCRdb analysed the multiplex PCR reads with MiXCR anew, one entry per CDR3 protein. Counted here are a few hundred thousand distinct CDR3 sequences, around 15% occurring once; the ten biggest clones make up roughly 3.3%. The sample consisted of blood. The receptors derive from a woman between 40 and 55 years old with Graves' ophthalmopathy. Both conserved end residues are part of each CDR3. The order of the fields is D gene, V gene, clone size, CDR3 protein. The D gene is left open where the match is weak. Some rows have no size entry. The others give once, few or many, or a class for an expanded clone.

TRBD2	TRBV10-3	-	CATKREYEQYF
-	TRBV27	-	CASSLTGAPSSGANVLTF
TRBD2	TRBV20-1	many	CSARDQREGLESNEQFF
TRBD2	TRBV6-2/TRBV6-3	few	CASSYGLAGGIMETQYF
TRBD2	TRBV7-2	many	CASSLTSGTTNEQFF
-	TRBV5-1	many	CASSSRDVYEQYF
-	TRBV12-3/TRBV12-4	-	CASSSSVPAGRSSGELFF
TRBD2	TRBV7-9	many	CATRTSGRDTQYF
-	TRBV9	-	CASSVDMWGATEAFF
TRBD2	TRBV3-1	many	CASSQGLAEIYEQYF
-	TRBV12-3/TRBV12-4	many	CASSQQAGGANVLTF
-	TRBV4-1	-	CASSQVVSNTNEQFF
-	TRBV9	-	CASSVERSLGTDTQYF
-	TRBV6-1	few	CASSSPLAKTYEQYF
-	TRBV5-1	many	CASSLMRGSIEAFF
-	TRBV28	many	CASTLPGQPQHF
TRBD2	TRBV20-1	many	CSASRPDRAGVYEQYF
-	TRBV7-2	many	CASSSLRTGQQETQYF
TRBD1	TRBV5-6	-	CASSGGTGRRNSPLHF
TRBD2	TRBV20-1	many	CSASATGLAGETQYF
-	TRBV20-1	-	CSVLTPGTNEELFF
TRBD2	TRBV4-2	-	CASSPKVLAGVIRFTDTQYF
TRBD1	TRBV12-3/TRBV12-4	-	CASRAGQGALDQPQHF
TRBD1	TRBV2	many	CASSDRGLVGTEAFF
-	TRBV5-4	-	CASSLDGARRFSGIQYF
-	TRBV4-2	many	CASRPGPDNEQFF
TRBD2	TRBV20-1	many	CSAWTSGGSYEQYF
TRBD2	TRBV11-2	-	CASSSPKREAQYF
-	TRBV5-1	many	CASSLRVVNTEAFF
-	TRBV5-1	once	CASSHHFGLTPDTQYF
-	TRBV2	-	CASRTSMNTEALF
TRBD1	TRBV20-1	many	CSARGGDSRQPQHF
-	TRBV6-1	few	CASERSAELYNSPLHF
-	TRBV5-1	many	CASREGSTDTQYF
TRBD2	TRBV11-2	many	CASSFGRAQGEQYF
TRBD2	TRBV9	few	CASSVGIGLAGGSTGELFF